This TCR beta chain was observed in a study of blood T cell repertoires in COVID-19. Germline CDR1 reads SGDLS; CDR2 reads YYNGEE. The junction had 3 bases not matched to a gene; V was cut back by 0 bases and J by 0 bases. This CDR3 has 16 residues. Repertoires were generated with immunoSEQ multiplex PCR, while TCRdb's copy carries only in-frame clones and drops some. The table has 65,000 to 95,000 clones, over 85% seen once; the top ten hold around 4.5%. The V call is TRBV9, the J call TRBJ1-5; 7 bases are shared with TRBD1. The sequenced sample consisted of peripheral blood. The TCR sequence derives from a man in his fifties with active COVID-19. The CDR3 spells CASSVVTGASNQPQHF. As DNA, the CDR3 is TGTGCCAGCAGCGTAGTAACAGGGGCTAGCAATCAGCCCCAGCATTTT. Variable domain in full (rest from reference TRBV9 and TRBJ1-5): DSGVTQTPKHLITATGQRVTLRCSPRSGDLSVYWYQQSLDQGLQFLIQYYNGEERAKGNILERFSAQQFPDLHSELNLSSLELGDSALYFCASSVVTGASNQPQHFGDGTRLSIL.